This TCR beta chain was found in a study of Ad26.COV2.S vaccination and SARS-CoV-2 variants. Overall study findings and caveats: Vaccine and placebo recipients had similar non-spike TCR breadth. It was vaccine recipients, not placebo recipients, who had the higher spike-specific TCR breadth. Possibly, TCR breadth and depth analyses underestimated total T cell responses. The breadth of spike-specific CD8+ and CD4+ T cell responses after vaccination was reportedly substantial.

TCRdb keeps only in-frame clones here, not all; method: immunoSEQ multiplex PCR. The sample has over 110,000 clones; around 86% are singletons. About this clone: What it binds is unknown.

This clonotype was sampled from a human donor who had recovered from COVID-19. The sequences come from peripheral blood, collected after recovery from COVID-19.

The CDR3 nucleotides are TGTGCCAGCAGTTTAGAAGACGAGCAGTACTTC. Protein: CASSLEDEQYF. The J gene is TRBJ2-7, the V gene TRBV12-3 or TRBV12-4; D is undetermined. Trimming left V 1 base short and J 5 bases short, with 3 bases between. The CDR3 contains 11 residues.